This T cell receptor (beta chain) was found in a study of blood T cell repertoires in COVID-19 (TCRdb year 2020). Concerning the study at large: The collaborator samples originated in the United States, Italy and Spain and spanned the acute and convalescent phases of COVID-19. The material from the prospective study consisted of cDNA or gDNA derived from T cells, B-cell-depleted T cells, or PBMCs. Subjects who had been exposed to COVID-19, were actively infected with it, or had recovered from it provided the deeply sampled blood TCRbeta repertoires that made up the dataset. The repertoires were released in a freely available public database meant as a resource for research on the immune response to SARS-CoV-2. Samples came from the ongoing ImmuneRACE study (first 160 participants) plus 1,254 subjects from 6 global collaborators. A de-identified subject ID, COVID-19 status, age in years and sex were almost always included in the sample metadata. Where available, HLA class I and class II types were obtained from metadata supplied by the sample provider rather than from assay-based typing. Findings and caveats that apply to the study as a whole: Clinical and demographic metadata were provided uncurated, with the amount varying by source and participant.

This clone was seen more than once but under ten times. No antigen is known for it. No base-level quality is on record; no much larger clone is a single base apart. TCRbeta CDR3 regions were amplified from genomic DNA using the immunoSEQ Assay, a bias-controlled multiplex PCR. Concerning the study's data processing: Within the assay, amplification of reference gene primers was used to estimate how many nucleated cells each sample contained. Sequence reads were collapsed and filtered to measure the absolute abundance of every unique TCRbeta CDR3 rearrangement. For each sample, productive Simpson clonality was calculated as the square root of Simpson's diversity index over productive rearrangements. Drawn from immuneACCESS, this table holds only the in-frame rearrangements with V and J called that TCRdb kept. Clones are partly lost; checked studies trace under half to an unresolved V gene and leave the rest unexplained. V and J calls plus clone size are reproduced from that table; the DNA served to infer D and trimming. This sample is represented by approximately 480,000 clones; nearly 90% of them were singletons. Roughly 0.92% of the sample comes from the top ten.

Reading the germline V gene gives CDR1 MNHEY and CDR2 SVGAGI. Reading from cysteine to phenylalanine, the CDR3 counts 16 amino acids. CDR3 DNA only is kept here, 48 bases in frame from base 1. V drops 0 bases and J drops 2 bases, leaving 14 bases in between. One collaborating source in Seattle enrolled patients during active infection and followed them longitudinally through the course of disease. Each collaborating institution followed its own protocols to collect whole blood in K2EDTA tubes. Collaborator samples were shipped for TCRbeta analysis as frozen whole blood, isolated PBMCs, or DNA extracted from either sample type.

Recombination joined TRBV6-5 with TRBJ2-7, and perhaps TRBD1 as D gene, on 5 matching bases. The TCR originated in a man between 18 and 29 years old with COVID-19, enrolled during active disease. Sequenced material: peripheral blood. The bases read TGTGCCAGCAGTTACTCCTGGGGCGGAACCCCCTACGAGCAGTACTTC. This codes for CASSYSWGGTPYEQYF.